These 28 T cell receptor beta chains share one sample of origin, sequenced in a study of cytomegalovirus exposure and HLA in healthy donors. The PCR made use of 60 Vbeta and 13 Jbeta primers. Assay: immunoSEQ multiplex PCR; the TCRdb copy retains only in-frame clones and omits some. Of tens of thousands of clones listed, 60% to 80% are singletons. The sample comprised PBMCs. The origin of the receptors is a young man in good health and CMV-seronegative.

This CDR3 reads CASSLVPGGVYEQYF. The CDR3, as DNA: TGTGCCAGCAGCTTAGTGCCGGGGGGAGTCTACGAGCAGTACTTC. This chain connects TRBV7-9 to TRBJ2-5; TRBD2 matches at 7 bases. The DNA end favors TRBJ2-7, so the J call may be wrong. CDR1 SEHNR and CDR2 FQNEAQ come from the germline V gene (reference sequence). The CDR3 runs to 15 residues.

The gene calls are TRBV6-7 and TRBJ2-1; D is ambiguous. TRBV6-7 is sorted into the ORF group, with uncertain function. Between the trimmed V and J ends, which lost 0 bases and 15 bases, there was a span of 18 bases. The CDR3 covers 14 residues. For the CDR3, the DNA is TGTGCCAGCAGTTACTCGTTAAGTAGCCAAGACCCGTTCTTC. Its protein is CASSYSLSSQDPFF.

V gene TRBV6-1 combines with J gene TRBJ1-5, with 9 nucleotides matching TRBD1. The junction had 6 bases not matched to a gene; V was cut back by 6 bases and J by 6 bases. CDR1 MNHNS and CDR2 SASEGT come from the germline V gene. CDR3 length: 14 amino acids. CDR3 loop: CASRDRGRGQPQHF. Written as DNA, the CDR3 is TGTGCCAGCAGGGACAGGGGAAGGGGTCAGCCCCAGCATTTT.

The CDR3 protein is CASSPREGGNTEAFF. The DNA for the CDR3 is TGTGCCAGCTCACCACGGGAGGGGGGGAACACTGAAGCTTTCTTT. The chain couples TRBV18 to TRBJ1-1; D possibly corresponds to TRBD1 (6 bases). The CDR3 length is 15 residues. V dropped 1 base and J dropped 1 base, with 10 bases sitting between them. Germline V gene sequence: CDR1 KGHSH, CDR2 LQKENI.

This clone was counted once. The chain joins TRBV28 to TRBJ1-2, with D maybe TRBD1 (5 bases). Trimming removed 6 bases from V and 2 bases from J, with 16 bases in between. Germline assignment: CDR1 MDHEN and CDR2 SYDVKM. The CDR3 loop spans 15 amino acids. The CDR3: CASRPQGRGNYGYTF. In nucleotides, the CDR3 is TGTGCCAGCAGACCGCAGGGTAGGGGCAACTATGGCTACACCTTC.

The rearrangement uses TRBV19 and TRBJ2-1, with 8 bases that match TRBD1. CDR1 is LNHDA, CDR2 SQIVND, per germline (reference sequence). The CDR3 extends over 18 amino acids. The V and J ends lost 10 bases and 1 base, in that order; junction bases with no gene match: 18. CDR3 DNA: TGTGCCACCAAGCCGGGACAGGTAAGAAGAGCTTCCTACAATGAGCAGTTCTTC. The encoded protein is CATKPGQVRRASYNEQFF.

The rearrangement joins TRBV15 to TRBJ2-1; D is possibly TRBD2 (5 bases). The germline V and J ends were trimmed by 7 bases and 4 bases, with 20 bases remaining between them. The CDR3 contains 16 residues. Germline V lookup: CDR1 LNHNV, CDR2 YYDKDF (reference sequence). This CDR3 is CATTTSGGPAYNEQFF. CDR3 nucleotides: TGTGCCACCACCACCTCCGGCGGGCCGGCTTACAATGAGCAGTTCTTC.

The chain links TRBV5-1 to TRBJ2-1, with D possibly being TRBD2 (6 bases). Per the germline V gene, CDR1 is SGHRS and CDR2 is YFSETQ. The CDR3 runs 13 residues. The germline V and J ends were trimmed by 7 bases and 8 bases, with 16 bases remaining between them. CDR3 coding DNA: TGCGCCAGCCGGGACTCGGGATACCATGAGCAGTTCTTC. Translated: CASRDSGYHEQFF.

This clone occurred a few times. This rearrangement joins TRBV7-2 to TRBJ2-1, with 10 bases lining up with TRBD1. This CDR3 spans 14 amino acids. The V segment lost 3 bases and the J segment 15 bases; nucleotides outside the gene matches: 11. Germline V lookup: CDR1 SGHTA, CDR2 FQGNSA. CDR3 region: CASSLLRTGGDPFF. The CDR3 DNA is TGTGCCAGCAGCTTGTTGAGGACAGGGGGGGATCCGTTCTTC.

The rearrangement links TRBV9 to TRBJ2-2, with 8 bases aligning to TRBD1. The CDR3 sequence is 16 residues long. Germline V gene lookup returns CDR1 SGDLS and CDR2 YYNGEE. V gave up 3 bases and J gave up 1 base; unmatched junction bases: 5. DNA of the CDR3: TGTGCCAGCAGCGCGCCAGGGACAGGGAACACCGGGGAGCTGTTTTTT. It specifies CASSAPGTGNTGELFF.

The CDR3 reads CASSFGTSAYTDTQYF. The CDR3 DNA is TGTGCCAGCAGCTTCGGGACTAGCGCCTACACAGATACGCAGTATTTT. This sequence joins TRBV7-2 and TRBJ2-3, with 10 positions matching TRBD2. V trimming: 3 bases; J trimming: 2 bases; junction bases outside the gene matches: 5. Per germline, CDR1 SGHTA and CDR2 FQGNSA. The CDR3 extends over 16 amino acids.

V usage is TRBV4-2 and J usage is TRBJ1-2; no reliable D call. In germline, CDR1 is LGHNA, CDR2 YNFKEQ. V was shortened by 0 bases and J by 5 bases, with 7 bases between the two germline ends. CDR3 length: 13 amino acids. CDR3 sequence: CASSQDPRYGYTF. In DNA, the CDR3 is TGTGCCAGCAGCCAAGATCCCAGGTATGGCTACACCTTC.

This clone was seen a single time. J is TRBJ2-1 and V is TRBV19; 13 bases agree with TRBD2. Per germline, CDR1 LNHDA and CDR2 SQIVND (reference sequence). The CDR3 totals 19 residues. Unmatched junction bases numbered 7, after V lost 2 bases and J lost 0 bases. The CDR3, as DNA: TGTGCCAGTAGTATAACACAGGGACTAGCGGGGTACTCCTACAATGAGCAGTTCTTC. Protein product: CASSITQGLAGYSYNEQFF.

This chain's CDR3 is CASSLVENIQYF. In DNA form, the CDR3 reads TGTGCCAGTAGCTTAGTTGAAAACATTCAGTACTTC. This chain links TRBV19 with TRBJ2-4; no definite D call. CDR3 length equals 12 residues. Trimming stripped 6 bases from V and 5 bases from J, with 8 bases between. The germline CDR1 and CDR2 sequences are LNHDA and SQIVND (reference sequence). The complete variable domain, with remaining parts taken from reference TRBV19 and TRBJ2-4, reads DGGITQSPKYLFRKEGQNVTLSCEQNLNHDAMYWYRQDPGQGLRLIYYSQIVNDFQKGDIAEGYSVSREKKESFPLTVTSAQKNPTAFYLCASSLVENIQYFGAGTRLSVL.

The rearrangement uses TRBV30 and TRBJ1-5; tentative D call: TRBD1 (5 bases). V lost 5 bases and J 0 bases, leaving 11 bases between the germline ends. In germline, CDR1 is GTSNPN, CDR2 SVGIG (reference sequence). This CDR3 has 14 residues. This CDR3 is CAWGRRVSNQPQHF. The CDR3 bases are TGTGCCTGGGGACGCAGGGTTAGCAATCAGCCCCAGCATTTT.

The V gene is TRBV6-5, the J gene TRBJ2-7; D is possibly TRBD2 (6 bases). Per the germline V gene, CDR1 is MNHEY and CDR2 is SVGAGI. The CDR3 is made up of 14 amino acids. V was shortened by 6 bases and J by 3 bases, with 15 bases between the two germline ends. The CDR3 DNA is TGTGCCAGCAGAGCGGAGTGGGGGGACTACGAGCAGTACTTC. Protein sequence: CASRAEWGDYEQYF.

This clone has more than one count but fewer than ten. The rearrangement links TRBV30 to TRBJ2-1; a weak D match, TRBD2 (6 bases). The CDR3 is 12 residues long. Germline values: CDR1 GTSNPN, CDR2 SVGIG (reference sequence). Trimming left V 4 bases short and J 6 bases short, with 10 bases between. CDR3 coding DNA: TGTGCCTGGACGGGACTCCGCAATGAGCAGTTCTTC. Its translation is CAWTGLRNEQFF.

The chain joins TRBV11-2 to TRBJ2-1; 14 bases align to TRBD2. This CDR3 spans 17 amino acids. The V gene end was trimmed by 4 bases and the J gene end by 4 bases; junction bases not matched to a gene: 6. CDR1 is SGHAT, CDR2 FQNNGV, per germline. CDR3 bases: TGTGCCAGCAGCTCCGGACTAGCGGGGGGCTTTTACAATGAGCAGTTCTTC. This encodes CASSSGLAGGFYNEQFF.

The chain recombines TRBV9 with TRBJ1-5; possible D gene TRBD1, 5 bases. Trimming took off 3 bases at V and 7 bases at J, with 11 bases between the two ends. Germline V gene lookup returns CDR1 SGDLS and CDR2 YYNGEE. The CDR3 extends over 13 amino acids. CDR3 in amino acids: CASSDSGVQPQHF. DNA of the CDR3: TGTGCCAGCAGCGATTCGGGGGTGCAGCCCCAGCATTTT.

This sequence joins TRBV4-1 and TRBJ2-7; the D gene is possibly TRBD2 (6 bases). The V gene lost 4 bases and the J gene lost 3 bases, with 16 bases spanning the gap. Germline V lookup: CDR1 MGHRA, CDR2 YSYEKL. The CDR3 sequence is 15 residues long. The CDR3 sequence: CASSPTEGSRYEQYF. Here the CDR3 DNA reads TGCGCCAGCAGCCCGACGGAGGGATCTCGCTACGAGCAGTACTTC.

This sequence joins TRBV5-1 and TRBJ2-7; 13 bases agree with TRBD2. In germline, CDR1 is SGHRS, CDR2 YFSETQ. This CDR3 comprises 18 residues. V lost 0 bases to trimming and J lost 6 bases; unmatched junction nucleotides: 12. The DNA for the CDR3 is TGCGCCAGCAGCTTGGGTCTCGGGACTAGCGGGACCGGCACCGAGCAGTACTTC. Translating it yields CASSLGLGTSGTGTEQYF.

The gene calls are TRBV28 and TRBJ1-1; D is perhaps TRBD1 (5 bases). V lost 5 bases and J 1 base, leaving 11 bases between the germline ends. Germline V gene lookup returns CDR1 MDHEN and CDR2 SYDVKM. The CDR3 consists of 14 residues. Written as DNA, the CDR3 is TGTGCCAGCAGTCGCCTTGACAGGAACACTGAAGCTTTCTTT. Amino acid sequence: CASSRLDRNTEAFF.

The gene calls are TRBV18 and TRBJ1-5; D call uncertain. V lost 2 bases and J 2 bases, leaving 19 bases between the germline ends. The CDR3 has 18 residues. Per germline, CDR1 KGHSH and CDR2 LQKENI. The CDR3 spells CASSPFRLADRGNQPQHF. CDR3 nucleotide sequence: TGTGCCAGCTCACCATTCCGGCTCGCAGACCGGGGCAATCAGCCCCAGCATTTT.

This chain connects TRBV5-1 to TRBJ1-1; D perhaps matches TRBD1 (5 bases). CDR1 and CDR2 from the germline V gene are SGHRS and YFSETQ. The CDR3 is 12 amino acids. Deletions cut 4 bases from V and 7 bases from J, with 11 bases between. As DNA, the CDR3 is TGCGCCAGCAGCAGGGGAAGCCGTGAAGCTTTCTTT. This sequence encodes CASSRGSREAFF.

As regards this clone: The junction departs from germline at one end; a sequencing error may be responsible. The gene calls are TRBV7-7 and TRBJ2-3, with D possibly TRBD1 on 6 matching bases. This CDR3 region has 14 residues. Germline V CDR1 and CDR2: SSHAT, FNYEAQ (reference sequence). The DNA of the CDR3 is TGTGCTAGCAGCTTCGCAGGGGGCACAGATACGCAGTATTTT. Translation: CASSFAGGTDTQYF.

J is TRBJ2-2 and V is TRBV27, with TRBD1 matching 7 bases. J was trimmed by 1 base and V by 3 bases; bases with no gene match: 8. This CDR3 spans 17 amino acids. The germline V gene encodes CDR1 MNHEY and CDR2 SMNVEV (reference sequence). As DNA, the CDR3 is TGTGCCAGCAGTTTTGGGGGATGGACAGGGAACACCGGGGAGCTGTTTTTT. This codes for CASSFGGWTGNTGELFF.

A few counts support this clone. The chain combines TRBV29-1 with TRBJ2-7; 7 bases are a match to TRBD2. In germline, CDR1 is SQVTM, CDR2 ANQGSEA. The CDR3 contains 16 residues. V gave up 4 bases and J gave up 2 bases; unmatched junction bases: 14. CDR3 in DNA: TGCAGCGTTGTTGGTTCTCTGGCGGGGGACGCCTACGAGCAGTACTTC. It codes for CSVVGSLAGDAYEQYF.

This clone was observed a single time. The chain links TRBV9 to TRBJ2-7; perhaps TRBD1 as D (5 bases). The CDR3 is 14 residues long. V was clipped by 0 bases and J by 7 bases, with 14 bases between them. From germline, CDR1 is SGDLS and CDR2 YYNGEE. The CDR3 here is CASSVDMGLGEQYF. For the CDR3, the DNA is TGTGCCAGCAGCGTAGACATGGGGCTTGGGGAGCAGTACTTC.